This T cell receptor (beta chain) emerged from a study of cytomegalovirus exposure and HLA in healthy donors. Whole-study findings and limits: The classifier, whose performance was assessed in both the original and validation cohorts, reportedly diagnosed cytomegalovirus status with high specificity and sensitivity. Most TCR sequences proved rare, with some public TCRs found in many donors.

The PCR contained 60 Vbeta and 13 Jbeta primers. Some clones are missing from TCRdb's copy, which holds only in-frame ones; the method was immunoSEQ multiplex PCR. The repertoire holds around 300,000 clones, with about 75% as singletons. This clone was recorded a few times. Its target is not known. This CDR3 comprises 15 residues. Material for sequencing was PBMCs. The chain couples TRBV21-1 to TRBJ2-5; the table gives TRBD2 as D, unverified against the DNA. TRBV21-1 is recorded as a pseudogene. The clonotype was recovered from a female donor in good health and CMV-seronegative. The CDR3 bases are TGTGCCACTACCTTGTATAGCGGGACCCAAGAGACCCAGTACTTC. Translation: CATTLYSGTQETQYF.